The source of this TCR beta chain is a study of shared clonotypes between healthy human individuals. Overall study: Per donor, three plates held CD4 naive cells, three held CD4 memory, two held CD8 naive and one held CD8 memory.

General study points: Across subsets, estimated richness was generally greater for naive than for memory populations.

Concerning this clone: Antigen unknown.

Researchers divided each subset's genomic DNA evenly across several immunoSEQ plates. TCRdb keeps only in-frame clones here, not all; method: immunoSEQ multiplex PCR. The data contain 2 million to 3 million clones, approximately 94% of them singletons. V lost 6 bases and J 6 bases, leaving 15 bases between the germline ends. CDR1 is MNHEY, CDR2 SVGAGI, per germline. CDR3 size: 13 residues. The gene calls are TRBV6-5 and TRBJ2-7; weak D call: TRBD1 (5 bases). The receptor was derived from a man younger than 30 in good health. Sequencing was carried out using naive CD4+ T cells sorted from blood. Subset specified: CD45RA+ positively selected. The CDR3 bases are TGTGCCAGCAGACCAACTCAGGGTAGCGAGCAGTACTTC. Its protein product is CASRPTQGSEQYF.